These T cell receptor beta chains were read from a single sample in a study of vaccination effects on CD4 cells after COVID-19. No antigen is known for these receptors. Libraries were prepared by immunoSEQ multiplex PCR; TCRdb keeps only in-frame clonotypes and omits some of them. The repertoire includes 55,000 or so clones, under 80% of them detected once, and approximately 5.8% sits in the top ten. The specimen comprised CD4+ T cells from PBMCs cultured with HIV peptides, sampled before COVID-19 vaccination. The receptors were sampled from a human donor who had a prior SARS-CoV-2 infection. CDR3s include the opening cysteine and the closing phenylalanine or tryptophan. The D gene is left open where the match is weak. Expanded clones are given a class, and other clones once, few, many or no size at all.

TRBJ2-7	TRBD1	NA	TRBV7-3	TGTGCCAGCAGTCGACAGGGATCCTACGAGCAGTACTTC	CASSRQGSYEQYF
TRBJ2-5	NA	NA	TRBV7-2	TGTGCCAGCAGCCCGGCTTCGAATCAACAAACGACCCAGTACTTC	CASSPASNQQTTQYF
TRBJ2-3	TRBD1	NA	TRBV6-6	TGTGCCAGCAGTCGACGACAGGGGGCGGCTGCAGATACGCAGTATTTT	CASSRRQGAAADTQYF
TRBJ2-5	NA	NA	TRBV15	TGTGCCACCAGCAGAGATGTTCGGGAGACCCAGTACTTC	CATSRDVRETQYF
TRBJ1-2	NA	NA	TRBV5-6	TGTGCCAGCAGCTTGTTTGTGGGGCGCGGCTATGGCTACACCTTC	CASSLFVGRGYGYTF
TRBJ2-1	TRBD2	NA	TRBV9	TGTGCCAGCAGCGTTGACGGACTAGCAGGCAATGAGCAGTTCTTC	CASSVDGLAGNEQFF
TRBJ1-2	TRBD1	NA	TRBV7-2	TGTGCCAGCAGCCGTGGACAGGGGGAGGGCTACACCTTC	CASSRGQGEGYTF
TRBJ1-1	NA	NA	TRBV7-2	TGTGCCAGCAGCCTGGGTGGGTGGACTGGCTCTGAAGCTTTCTTT	CASSLGGWTGSEAFF
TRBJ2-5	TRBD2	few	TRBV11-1	TGTGCCAGCAGCATCAGACTAGCGGGGGGCATCGAGACCCAGTACTTC	CASSIRLAGGIETQYF
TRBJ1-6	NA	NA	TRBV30	TGTGCCTGGACCTATGGGGGAGGTAATTCACCCCTCCACTTT	CAWTYGGGNSPLHF
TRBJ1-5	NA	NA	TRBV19	TGTGCCAGTAGTCCACAGGGCCCGCCCCAGCATTTT	CASSPQGPPQHF
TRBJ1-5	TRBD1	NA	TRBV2	TGTGCCAGCAGCATGGGACAGCCAAATAGCAATCAGCCCCAGCATTTT	CASSMGQPNSNQPQHF
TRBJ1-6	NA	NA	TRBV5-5	TGTGCCAGCAGCTTGGACACGGGCAGCCCAAGTTGGAATTCACCCCTCCACTTT	CASSLDTGSPSWNSPLHF
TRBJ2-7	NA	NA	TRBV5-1	TGCGCCAGCAGCTCCCTTCCCGGGAGATACGAGCAGTACTTC	CASSSLPGRYEQYF
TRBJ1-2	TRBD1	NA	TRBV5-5	TGTGCCAGCAGCTTGGGACAGGGGGCTTTTAACTATGGCTACACCTTC	CASSLGQGAFNYGYTF
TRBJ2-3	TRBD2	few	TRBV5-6	TGTGCCAGCAGCTCAACCGGGACTACGCGCACAGATACGCAGTATTTT	CASSSTGTTRTDTQYF
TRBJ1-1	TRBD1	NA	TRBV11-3	TGTGCCAGCAGCTTAGAAGGTGCAGGGGGAAATACTGAAGCTTTCTTT	CASSLEGAGGNTEAFF
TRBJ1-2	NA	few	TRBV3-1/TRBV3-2	TGTGCCAGCAGCCGACAGTCTAACTATGGCTACACCTTC	CASSRQSNYGYTF
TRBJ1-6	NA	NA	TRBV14	TGTGCCAGCAGCCAGTATGGTTTTTCACCCCTCCACTTT	CASSQYGFSPLHF
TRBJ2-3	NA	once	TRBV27	TGTGCCAGCAGTTTTCACGCGGGGCCTAGCACAGATACGCAGTATTTT	CASSFHAGPSTDTQYF
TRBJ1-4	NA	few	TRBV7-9	TGTGCCAGCAGGAGTAGGGATGATGAAAAACTGTTTTTT	CASRSRDDEKLFF
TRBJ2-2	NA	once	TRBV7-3	TGTGCCAGCAGCTTTTCCGCCGGGGGCACCGGGGAGCTGTTTTTT	CASSFSAGGTGELFF
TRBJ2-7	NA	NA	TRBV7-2	TGTGCCAGCAGCTTAGCCGAGTTCAGCATATACGAGCAGTACTTC	CASSLAEFSIYEQYF
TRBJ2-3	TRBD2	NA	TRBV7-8	TGTGCCAGCAGCACCAAGCGGGAGTTAGGTACGCAGTATTTT	CASSTKRELGTQYF
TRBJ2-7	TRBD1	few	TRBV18	TGTGCCAGCTCACAATCATTACCGGGACAGGGAGGATCGGAGCAGTACTTC	CASSQSLPGQGGSEQYF
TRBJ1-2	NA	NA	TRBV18	TGTGCCAGCTCAACAAACATTGGAGGAGGGGGCTACACCTTC	CASSTNIGGGGYTF
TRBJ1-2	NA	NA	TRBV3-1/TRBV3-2	TGTGCCAGCAGCCAAGGATCAGGGAATGGCTACACCTTC	CASSQGSGNGYTF
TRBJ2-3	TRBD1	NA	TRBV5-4	TGTGCCAGCAGGCAAGACAGGGGGGCAGATACGCAGTATTTT	CASRQDRGADTQYF
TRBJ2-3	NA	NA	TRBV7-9	TGTGCCAGCAGCCAATCAGTCGAGGGCACAGATACGCAGTATTTT	CASSQSVEGTDTQYF
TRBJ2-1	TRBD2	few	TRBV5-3	TGTGCCAGAAGCTTGCCGGGTCTTTGGGAGGGCAATGAGCAGTTCTTC	CARSLPGLWEGNEQFF
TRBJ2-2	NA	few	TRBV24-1	TGTGCCACCAGTAACCGCCCGATGTGGAGAGGGGCCACCGGGGAGCTGTTTTTT	CATSNRPMWRGATGELFF
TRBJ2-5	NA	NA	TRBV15	TGTGCCACTTCCGAGACTTCCGAGACCCAGTACTTC	CATSETSETQYF
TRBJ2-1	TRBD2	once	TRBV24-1	TGTGCCACCAGTGATGTAGCGGGAGGCTACAATGAGCAGTTCTTC	CATSDVAGGYNEQFF
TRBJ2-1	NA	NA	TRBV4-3	TGCGCCAGCGGGGGGTGGTCCTACAATGAGCAGTTCTTC	CASGGWSYNEQFF
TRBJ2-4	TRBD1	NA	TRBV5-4	TGTGCCAGCAGCCAAGGAGGGGACAGGGGACGGGTCATTCAGTACTTC	CASSQGGDRGRVIQYF
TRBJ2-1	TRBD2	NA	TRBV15	TGTGCCACCCTCAAGGGGGGCGGGAGGAACAATGAGCAGTTCTTC	CATLKGGGRNNEQFF
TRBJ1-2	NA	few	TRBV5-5	TGTGCCACGCAAAGGGGGTTCCTTGATGGCTACACCTTC	CATQRGFLDGYTF
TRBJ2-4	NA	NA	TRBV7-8	TGTGCCAGCAGCTTTGCGGGGAGTCAAAACATTCAGTACTTC	CASSFAGSQNIQYF
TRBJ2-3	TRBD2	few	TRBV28	TGTGCCAGCACTGCGACGGGAGGACTAGCGGAGCGCACAGATACGCAGTATTTT	CASTATGGLAERTDTQYF
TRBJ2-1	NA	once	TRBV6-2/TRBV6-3	TGTGCCAGCAGTCAAAGCGGGCCTAGCTCCTACAATGAGCAGTTCTTC	CASSQSGPSSYNEQFF
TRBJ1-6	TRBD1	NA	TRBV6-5	TGTGCCAGCAGAGGACAGGGTGTACATTCACCCCTCCACTTT	CASRGQGVHSPLHF
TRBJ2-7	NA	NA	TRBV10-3	TGTGCCATCAGTGAGTCGGGGGGAACCTACGAGCAGTACTTC	CAISESGGTYEQYF
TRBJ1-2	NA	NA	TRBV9	TGTGCCAGCAGCGTAGGGATAACTGACTATGGCTACACCTTC	CASSVGITDYGYTF